A single T cell receptor (beta chain) is shown here with its context. Antigen: not known. The record originates from a study of cytomegalovirus exposure and HLA in healthy donors. General study findings and limits: CMV antigen specificity was confirmed in vitro for a few CMV-associated chains. The tendency of first-cohort TCR clusters to co-occur in the 120 or so validation repertoires was identified by a subsequent analysis. The study put 150 to 200 TCR beta chains on its list as cytomegalovirus-associated.

The donors were members of the validation cohort comprising over 100 subjects, separate from the roughly 670-subject first cohort. Some clones are missing from TCRdb's copy, which holds only in-frame ones; the method was immunoSEQ multiplex PCR. The table records some 160,000 clones, about 88% of them present only once. Specimen: PBMCs. The TCR sequence derives from a man between 18 and 29 years old in good health and CMV-seronegative.

The DNA for the CDR3 is TGTGCCAGTCGGGGACAGGGGGGAGATGAAGCTTTCTTT. It is translated as CASRGQGGDEAFF. V and J are TRBV2 and TRBJ1-1; 11 positions agree with TRBD1. CDR3 length: 13 amino acids. The V gene end was trimmed by 9 bases and the J gene end by 7 bases; junction bases not matched to a gene: 7. Germline V gives CDR1 SNHLY, CDR2 FYNNEI.